This TCR beta chain was sequenced during a study of shared clonotypes between healthy human individuals. Clones were read by immunoSEQ multiplex PCR, and TCRdb kept only the in-frame ones, dropping some. There are roughly 2.1 million clones in the sample; about 93% occur only once, and more than 1.5% lies in the top ten. The CDR3 is 14 amino acids. The germline gives CDR1 MNHEY, CDR2 SMNVEV (reference sequence). Trimming took 6 bases from V and 5 from J, leaving 16 bases between them. This clone was seen only once. Naive CD8 cells were CD45RO-negative, positively selected for CCR7, excluding terminally differentiated effector memory CD45RA+ cells.

The J gene is TRBJ2-5, the V gene TRBV27; D remains ambiguous. The sequence was obtained from a man younger than 30 in good health. Some clones in this sample may be carry-over from other donors' samples. The specimen sequenced was naive CD8+ T cells from PBMCs. For the CDR3, the DNA is TGTGCCAGCAGCTCCGGCCAGCCCAGGGAGACCCAGTACTTC. Its translation: CASSSGQPRETQYF.